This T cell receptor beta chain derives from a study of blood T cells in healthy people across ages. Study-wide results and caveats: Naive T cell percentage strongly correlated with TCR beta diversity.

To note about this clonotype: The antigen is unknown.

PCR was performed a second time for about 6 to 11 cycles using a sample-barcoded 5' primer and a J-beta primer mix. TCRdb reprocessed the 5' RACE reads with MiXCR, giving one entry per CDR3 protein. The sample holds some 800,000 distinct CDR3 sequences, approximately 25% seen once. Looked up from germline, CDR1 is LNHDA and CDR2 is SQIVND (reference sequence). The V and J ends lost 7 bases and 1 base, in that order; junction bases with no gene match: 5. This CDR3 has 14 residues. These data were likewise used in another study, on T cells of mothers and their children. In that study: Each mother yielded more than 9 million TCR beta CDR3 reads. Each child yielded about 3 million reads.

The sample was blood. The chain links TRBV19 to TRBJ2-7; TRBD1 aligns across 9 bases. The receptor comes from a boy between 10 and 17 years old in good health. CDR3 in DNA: TGTGCCAGTACCGCCGGGACAGGGTCCTACGAGCAGTACTTC. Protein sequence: CASTAGTGSYEQYF.